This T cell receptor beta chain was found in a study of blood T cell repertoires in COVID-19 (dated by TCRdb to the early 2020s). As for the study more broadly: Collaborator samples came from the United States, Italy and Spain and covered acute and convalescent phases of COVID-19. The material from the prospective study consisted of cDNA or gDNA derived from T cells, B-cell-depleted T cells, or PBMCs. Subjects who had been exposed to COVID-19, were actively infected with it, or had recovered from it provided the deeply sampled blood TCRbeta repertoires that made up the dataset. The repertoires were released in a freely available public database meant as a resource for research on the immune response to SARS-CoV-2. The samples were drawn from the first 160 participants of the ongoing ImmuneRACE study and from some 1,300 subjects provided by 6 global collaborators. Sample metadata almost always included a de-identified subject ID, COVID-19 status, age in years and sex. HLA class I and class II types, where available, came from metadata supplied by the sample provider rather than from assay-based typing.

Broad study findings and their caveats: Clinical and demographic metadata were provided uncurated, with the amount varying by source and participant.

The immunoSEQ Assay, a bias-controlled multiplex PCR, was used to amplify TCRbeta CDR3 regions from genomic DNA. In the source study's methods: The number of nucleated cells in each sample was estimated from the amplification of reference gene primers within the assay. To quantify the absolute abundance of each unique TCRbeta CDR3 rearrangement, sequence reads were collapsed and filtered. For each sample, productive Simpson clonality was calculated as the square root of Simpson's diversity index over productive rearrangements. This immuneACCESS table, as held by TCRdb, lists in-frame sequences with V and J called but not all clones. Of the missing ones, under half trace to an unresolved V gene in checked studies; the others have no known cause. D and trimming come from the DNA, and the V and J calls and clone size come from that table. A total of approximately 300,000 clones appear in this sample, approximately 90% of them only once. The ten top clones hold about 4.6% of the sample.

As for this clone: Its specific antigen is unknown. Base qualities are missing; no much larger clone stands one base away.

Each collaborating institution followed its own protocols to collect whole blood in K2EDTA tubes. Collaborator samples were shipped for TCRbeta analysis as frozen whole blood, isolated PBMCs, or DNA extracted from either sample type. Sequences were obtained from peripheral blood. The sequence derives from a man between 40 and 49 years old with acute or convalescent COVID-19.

The DNA is as follows: TGTGCCAGTAGTTCCCATGGTGGACAGGGAGGTACTCAGCCCCAGCATTTT. Translated, this gives CASSSHGGQGGTQPQHF. The sequence links TRBV19 to TRBJ1-5, with 8 middle bases fitting TRBD1. The CDR3 covers 17 residues, taking in both the cysteine and the phenylalanine. Of the read, only the CDR3 DNA is kept; its 51 bases are in frame from base 1. Trimming leaves V shorter by 5 bases and J shorter by 6 bases, with the junction holding 15 bases beyond the gene matches. The germline V gene (reference sequence) specifies LNHDA as CDR1 and SQIVND as CDR2.